The table lists the clone carrying this T cell receptor beta chain with many counts. The record originates from a study of blood T cell repertoires in COVID-19. For the study at large: T cells, B-cell-depleted T cells, or PBMCs provided the cDNA or gDNA that served as material.

Original processing methods: Reference gene primer amplification in the assay estimated nucleated cell counts. Measured with immunoSEQ multiplex PCR; TCRdb has only the in-frame clones, and not every one. The V and J calls and the clone size are those of that table, but D and trimming were determined from the DNA. The sample has 150,000 to 200,000 clones, 75% to 85% seen once. Germline-derived CDR1 and CDR2 are SGHRS and YFSETQ. The CDR3 runs 13 residues. V was clipped by 2 bases and J by 7 bases, with 12 bases between them. Clinical history as reported by participants underpinned cohort assignment. Among Cohort 3 donors, those recovered had two negative PCRs, clearance, or symptom resolution.

V gene TRBV5-1 combines with J gene TRBJ1-2; a possible D gene is TRBD1 (6 bases). Sequencing was carried out using PBMCs or T cells enriched from blood (not recorded which). The sequence was collected from a man between 35 and 55 years old who had recovered from COVID-19. The CDR3 sequence is CASSFVGGAGYTF. For the CDR3, the DNA is TGCGCCAGCAGCTTCGTTGGGGGCGCTGGCTACACCTTC. Combining the CDR3 with reference TRBV5-1 and TRBJ1-2 gives the whole variable domain KAGVTQTPRYLIKTRGQQVTLSCSPISGHRSVSWYQQTPGQGLQFLFEYFSETQRNKGNFPGRFSGRQFSNSRSEMNVSTLELGDSALYLCASSFVGGAGYTFGSGTRLTVV.